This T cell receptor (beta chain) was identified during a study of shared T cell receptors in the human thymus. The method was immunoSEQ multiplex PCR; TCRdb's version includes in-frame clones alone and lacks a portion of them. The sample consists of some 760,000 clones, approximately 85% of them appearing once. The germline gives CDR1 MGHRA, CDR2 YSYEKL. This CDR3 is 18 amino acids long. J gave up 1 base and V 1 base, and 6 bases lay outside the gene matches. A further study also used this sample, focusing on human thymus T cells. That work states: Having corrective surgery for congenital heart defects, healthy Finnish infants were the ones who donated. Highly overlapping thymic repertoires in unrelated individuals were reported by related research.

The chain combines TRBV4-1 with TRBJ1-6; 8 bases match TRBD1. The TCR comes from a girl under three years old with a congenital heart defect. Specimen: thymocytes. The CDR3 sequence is CASSQVSGDRSYNSPLHF. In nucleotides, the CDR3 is TGCGCCAGCAGCCAAGTTTCCGGGGACAGGTCCTATAATTCACCCCTCCACTTT.